The T cell receptor (beta chain) described here comes from a study of OX40 agonist ivuxolimab in advanced cancers. Turning to the study itself: People in dose escalation had one of these cancers: hepatocellular carcinoma, melanoma, renal cell or head and neck cancer. Regarding the study as a whole: Relatively little clonal expansion, among the lowest observed, appeared in partial responders at 0.1-3.0 mg/kg. Doses of 0.1 to 3.0 mg/kg were accompanied by clonal expansion of CD4+ and CD8+ blood T cells by week 6.

CDR3 length: 14 amino acids. Trimming stripped 2 bases from V and 0 bases from J, with 5 bases between. CDR1 MNHEY and CDR2 SVGAGI come from the germline V gene. Note on this clone: The antigen is not known.

Only in-frame clones appear in the TCRdb table, and some are missing; sequencing was by immunoSEQ multiplex PCR. Altogether almost 85,000 clones are present, around 94% being singletons, with the ten largest covering 11%. Cycle 7 day 1, cycle 4 day 1, and baseline were the timepoints at which blood was sampled. This receptor was obtained from an adult with an advanced solid tumor such as melanoma, head and neck, liver or kidney cancer. The sequencing used CD4+ or CD8+ T cells sorted from blood, collected in a trial of the OX40 agonist ivuxolimab. This chain connects TRBV6-5 to TRBJ2-1; D gene unclear. The CDR3 protein is CASSYRYSYNEQFF. Here the CDR3 DNA reads TGTGCCAGCAGTTACCGCTACTCCTACAATGAGCAGTTCTTC.